This TCR beta chain was sequenced for a study of patients and donors after allogeneic stem cell transplantation. TCRdb independently ran MiXCR on the RT-PCR reads; one entry per CDR3 protein. This sample has 150,000 to 250,000 distinct CDR3 sequences, with about 40% found just once. This clonotype was seen only a few times. The trim removed 4 bases at V and 8 bases at J, leaving 13 bases unmatched. The CDR3 spans 15 residues. Per germline, CDR1 SGHRS and CDR2 YFSETQ. The sequencing input was blood, either unsorted or a sorted T cell fraction (not recorded which). The rearrangement links TRBV5-1 to TRBJ1-2; 8 nucleotides align to TRBD1. This TCR was recovered from a human donor who was either an allogeneic HSCT recipient or a stem cell or donor lymphocyte infusion donor (not recorded which). It is not recorded whose cells these are; they may come from a transplant donor. CDR3 sequence: CASSREGMDREGYTF. DNA for the CDR3: TGCGCCAGCAGCCGAGAGGGAATGGACAGGGAAGGCTACACCTTC. The variable domain in full, completed from reference TRBV5-1 and TRBJ1-2, reads KAGVTQTPRYLIKTRGQQVTLSCSPISGHRSVSWYQQTPGQGLQFLFEYFSETQRNKGNFPGRFSGRQFSNSRSEMNVSTLELGDSALYLCASSREGMDREGYTFGSGTRLTVV.